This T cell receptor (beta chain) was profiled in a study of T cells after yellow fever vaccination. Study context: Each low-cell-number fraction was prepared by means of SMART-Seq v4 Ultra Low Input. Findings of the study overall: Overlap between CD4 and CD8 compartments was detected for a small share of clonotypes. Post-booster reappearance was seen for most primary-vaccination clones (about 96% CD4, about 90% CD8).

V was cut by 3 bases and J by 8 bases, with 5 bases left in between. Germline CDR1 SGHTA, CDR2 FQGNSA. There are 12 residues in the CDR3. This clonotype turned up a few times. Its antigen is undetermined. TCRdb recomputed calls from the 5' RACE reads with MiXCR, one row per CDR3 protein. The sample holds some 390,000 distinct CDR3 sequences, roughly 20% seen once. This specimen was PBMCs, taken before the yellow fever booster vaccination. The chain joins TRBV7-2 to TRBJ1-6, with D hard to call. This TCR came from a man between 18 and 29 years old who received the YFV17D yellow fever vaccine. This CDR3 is CASSFSYSPLHF. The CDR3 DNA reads TGTGCCAGCAGCTTTAGTTATTCACCCCTCCACTTT.